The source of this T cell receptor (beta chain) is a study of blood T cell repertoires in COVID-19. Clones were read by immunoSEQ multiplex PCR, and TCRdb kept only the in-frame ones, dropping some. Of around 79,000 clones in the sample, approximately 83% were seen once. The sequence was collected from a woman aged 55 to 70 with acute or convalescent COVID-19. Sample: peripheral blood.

The CDR3 sequence is CAISEQGQGAPYGYTF. In DNA, the CDR3 is TGTGCCATCAGTGAGCAAGGACAGGGGGCTCCCTATGGCTACACCTTC. This chain joins TRBV10-3 and TRBJ1-2; 11 nucleotides agree with TRBD1. Per germline, CDR1 ENHRY and CDR2 SYGVKD. This CDR3 is 16 amino acids long. After removal of 2 bases from V and 4 bases from J, the junction contained 6 bases not matched to a gene.